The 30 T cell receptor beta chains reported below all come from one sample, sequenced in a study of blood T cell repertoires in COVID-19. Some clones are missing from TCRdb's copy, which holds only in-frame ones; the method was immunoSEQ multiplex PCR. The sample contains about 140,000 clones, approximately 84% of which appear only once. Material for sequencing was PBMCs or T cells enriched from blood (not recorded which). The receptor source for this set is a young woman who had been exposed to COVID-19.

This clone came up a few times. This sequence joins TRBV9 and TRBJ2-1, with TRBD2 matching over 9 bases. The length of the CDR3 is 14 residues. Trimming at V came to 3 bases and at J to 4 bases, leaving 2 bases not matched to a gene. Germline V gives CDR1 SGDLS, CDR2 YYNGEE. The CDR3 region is CASSGSGRYNEQFF. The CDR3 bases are TGTGCCAGCAGCGGGAGCGGGAGGTACAATGAGCAGTTCTTC.

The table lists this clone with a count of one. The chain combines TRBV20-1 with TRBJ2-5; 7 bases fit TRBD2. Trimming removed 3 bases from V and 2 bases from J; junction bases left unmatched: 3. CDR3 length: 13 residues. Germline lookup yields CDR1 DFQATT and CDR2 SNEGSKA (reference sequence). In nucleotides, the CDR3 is TGCAGTGCTAGTGCGGGGGTACAAGAGACCCAGTACTTC. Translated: CSASAGVQETQYF.

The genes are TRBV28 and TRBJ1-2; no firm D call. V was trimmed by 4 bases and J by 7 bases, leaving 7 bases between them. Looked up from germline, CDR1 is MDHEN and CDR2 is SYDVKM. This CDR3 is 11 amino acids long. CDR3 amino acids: CASSSNGGYTF. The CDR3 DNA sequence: TGTGCCAGCAGTTCGAACGGTGGCTACACCTTC.

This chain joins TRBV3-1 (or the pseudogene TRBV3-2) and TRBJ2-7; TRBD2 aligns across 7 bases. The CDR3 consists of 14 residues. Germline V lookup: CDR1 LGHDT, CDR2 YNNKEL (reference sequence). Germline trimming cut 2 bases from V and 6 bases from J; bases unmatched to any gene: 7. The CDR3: CASSQRTSLSEQYF. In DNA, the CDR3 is TGTGCCAGCAGCCAAAGGACTAGTTTAAGCGAGCAGTACTTC.

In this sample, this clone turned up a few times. The CDR3 region is CAWGTGHGELFF. The DNA of the CDR3 is TGTGCCTGGGGGACAGGGCACGGGGAGCTGTTTTTT. The chain joins TRBV28 to TRBJ2-2, with TRBD1 identical over 9 bases. CDR3 length: 12 residues. With V trimmed by 11 bases and J by 7 bases, 5 bases remained unmatched. Germline assignment: CDR1 MDHEN and CDR2 SYDVKM.

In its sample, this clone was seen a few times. CDR3 amino acids: CASGRTAFNTEAFF. The CDR3 bases are TGTGCCAGCGGACGGACAGCTTTTAACACTGAAGCTTTCTTT. This rearrangement joins TRBV27 to TRBJ1-1, with D maybe TRBD1 (6 bases). V was cut by 8 bases and J by 2 bases, with 15 bases left in between. Germline V gene lookup returns CDR1 MNHEY and CDR2 SMNVEV (reference sequence). The CDR3 spans 14 residues.

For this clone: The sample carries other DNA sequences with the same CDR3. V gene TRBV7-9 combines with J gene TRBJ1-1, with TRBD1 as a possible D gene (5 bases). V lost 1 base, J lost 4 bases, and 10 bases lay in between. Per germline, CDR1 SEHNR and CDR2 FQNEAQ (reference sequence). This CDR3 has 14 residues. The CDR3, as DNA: TGTGCCAGCAGCTTAGGGGGCGGCGGCACTGAAGCTTTCTTT. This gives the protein CASSLGGGGTEAFF.

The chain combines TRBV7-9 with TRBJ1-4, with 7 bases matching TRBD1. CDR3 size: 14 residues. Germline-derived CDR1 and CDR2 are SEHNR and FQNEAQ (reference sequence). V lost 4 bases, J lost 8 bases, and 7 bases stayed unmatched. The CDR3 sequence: CASSSQGSGEKLFF. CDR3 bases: TGTGCCAGCAGCTCACAGGGGTCTGGGGAAAAACTGTTTTTT.

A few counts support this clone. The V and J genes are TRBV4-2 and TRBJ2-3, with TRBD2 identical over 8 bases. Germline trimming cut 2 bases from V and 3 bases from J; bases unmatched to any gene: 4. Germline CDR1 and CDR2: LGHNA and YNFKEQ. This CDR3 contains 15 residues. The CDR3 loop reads CASSQYLAGTDTQYF. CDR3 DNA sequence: TGTGCCAGCAGCCAATACCTAGCGGGTACAGATACGCAGTATTTT.

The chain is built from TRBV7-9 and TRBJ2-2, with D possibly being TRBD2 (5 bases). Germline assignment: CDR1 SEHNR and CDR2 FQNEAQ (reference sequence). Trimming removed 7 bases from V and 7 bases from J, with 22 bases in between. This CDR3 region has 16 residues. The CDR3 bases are TGTGCCAGCACCCCTTTACTAGTGGTTGTAAGCGGGGAGCTGTTTTTT. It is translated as CASTPLLVVVSGELFF.

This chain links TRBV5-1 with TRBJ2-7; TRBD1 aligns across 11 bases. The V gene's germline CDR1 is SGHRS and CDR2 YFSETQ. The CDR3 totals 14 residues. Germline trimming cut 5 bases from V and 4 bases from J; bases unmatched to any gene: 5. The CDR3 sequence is CASSPGTGGYEQYF. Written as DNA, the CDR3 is TGCGCCAGCAGTCCCGGGACAGGGGGTTACGAGCAGTACTTC.

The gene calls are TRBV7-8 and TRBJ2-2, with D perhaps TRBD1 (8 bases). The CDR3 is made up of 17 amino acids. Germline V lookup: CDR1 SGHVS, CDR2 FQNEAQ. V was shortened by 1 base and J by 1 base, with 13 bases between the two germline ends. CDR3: CASSLVGGTGNTGELFF. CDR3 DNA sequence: TGTGCCAGCAGCTTAGTGGGGGGGACAGGGAACACCGGGGAGCTGTTTTTT.

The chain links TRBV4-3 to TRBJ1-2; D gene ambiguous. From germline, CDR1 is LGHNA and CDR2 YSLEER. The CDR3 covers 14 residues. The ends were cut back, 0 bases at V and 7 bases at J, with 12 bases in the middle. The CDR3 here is CASSQDSGVIGYTF. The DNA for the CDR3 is TGCGCCAGCAGCCAAGATTCGGGAGTGATTGGCTACACCTTC.

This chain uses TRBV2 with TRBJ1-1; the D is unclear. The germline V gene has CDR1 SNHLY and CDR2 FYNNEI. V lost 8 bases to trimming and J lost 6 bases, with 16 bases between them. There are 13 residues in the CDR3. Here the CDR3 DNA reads TGTGCCAGCGGCCGGTCGGGGATTTCTGAAGCTTTCTTT. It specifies CASGRSGISEAFF.

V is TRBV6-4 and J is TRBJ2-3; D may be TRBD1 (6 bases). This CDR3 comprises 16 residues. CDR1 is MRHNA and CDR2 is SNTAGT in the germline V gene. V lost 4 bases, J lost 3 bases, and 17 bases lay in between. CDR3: CASSVGRGSGTDTQYF. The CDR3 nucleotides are TGTGCCAGCAGTGTCGGAAGGGGGAGCGGTACAGATACGCAGTATTTT.

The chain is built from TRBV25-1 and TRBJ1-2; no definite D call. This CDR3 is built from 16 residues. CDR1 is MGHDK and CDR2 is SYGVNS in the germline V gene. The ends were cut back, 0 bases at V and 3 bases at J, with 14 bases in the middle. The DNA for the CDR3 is TGTGCCAGCAGTGAATACGCTGGGTCCCGGGACTATGGCTACACCTTC. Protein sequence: CASSEYAGSRDYGYTF.

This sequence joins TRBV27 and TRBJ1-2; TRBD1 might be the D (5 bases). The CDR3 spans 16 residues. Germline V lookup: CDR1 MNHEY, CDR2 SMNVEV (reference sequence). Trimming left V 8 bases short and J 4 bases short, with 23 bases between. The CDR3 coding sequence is TGTGCCAGCCGTTCGCCCGGGCGACAGAATAGCTATGGCTACACCTTC. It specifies CASRSPGRQNSYGYTF.

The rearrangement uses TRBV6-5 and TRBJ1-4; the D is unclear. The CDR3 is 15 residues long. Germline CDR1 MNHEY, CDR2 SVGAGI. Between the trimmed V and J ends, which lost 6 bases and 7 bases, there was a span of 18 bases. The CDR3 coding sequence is TGTGCCAGCAGGGGAGATTATAGCATCGGTGAAAAACTGTTTTTT. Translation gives CASRGDYSIGEKLFF.

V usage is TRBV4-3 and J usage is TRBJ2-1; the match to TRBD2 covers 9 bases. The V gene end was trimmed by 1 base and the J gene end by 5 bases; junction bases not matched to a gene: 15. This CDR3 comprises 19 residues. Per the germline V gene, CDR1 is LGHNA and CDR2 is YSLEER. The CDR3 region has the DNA TGCGCCAGCAGCCAAGTAGGTGGTAGCGGGAGCCCTAGGGACAATGAGCAGTTCTTC. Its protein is CASSQVGGSGSPRDNEQFF.

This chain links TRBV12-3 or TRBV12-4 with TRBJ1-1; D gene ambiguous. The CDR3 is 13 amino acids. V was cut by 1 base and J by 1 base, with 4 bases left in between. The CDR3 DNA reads TGTGCCAGCAGTTTAGGAGAGAACACTGAAGCTTTCTTT. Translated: CASSLGENTEAFF.

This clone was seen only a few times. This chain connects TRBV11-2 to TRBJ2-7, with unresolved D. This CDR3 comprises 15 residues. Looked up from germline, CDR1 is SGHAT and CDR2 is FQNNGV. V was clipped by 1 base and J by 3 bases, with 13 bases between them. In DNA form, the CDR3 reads TGTGCCAGCAGCTTAGTCCCCAGCGCCAACTACGAGCAGTACTTC. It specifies CASSLVPSANYEQYF.

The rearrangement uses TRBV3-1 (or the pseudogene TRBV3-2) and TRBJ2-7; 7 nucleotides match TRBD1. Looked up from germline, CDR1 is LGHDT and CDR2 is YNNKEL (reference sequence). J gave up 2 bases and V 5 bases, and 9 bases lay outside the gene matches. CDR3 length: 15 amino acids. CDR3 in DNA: TGTGCCAGCAGCACAGGGACAGAACAGACCTACGAGCAGTACTTC. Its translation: CASSTGTEQTYEQYF.

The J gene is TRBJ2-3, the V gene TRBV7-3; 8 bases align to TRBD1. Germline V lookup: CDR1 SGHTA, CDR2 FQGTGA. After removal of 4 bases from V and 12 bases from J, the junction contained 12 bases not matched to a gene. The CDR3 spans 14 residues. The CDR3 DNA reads TGTGCCAGCAGCTCAGTTATTAGGACAGGGCCACAGTATTTT. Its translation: CASSSVIRTGPQYF.

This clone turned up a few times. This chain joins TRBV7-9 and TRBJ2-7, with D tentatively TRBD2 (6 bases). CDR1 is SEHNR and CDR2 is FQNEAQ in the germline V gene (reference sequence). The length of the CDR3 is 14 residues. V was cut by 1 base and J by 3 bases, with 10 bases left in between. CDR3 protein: CASSLGGTLYEQYF. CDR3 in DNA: TGTGCCAGCAGCTTAGGCGGGACTCTCTACGAGCAGTACTTC.

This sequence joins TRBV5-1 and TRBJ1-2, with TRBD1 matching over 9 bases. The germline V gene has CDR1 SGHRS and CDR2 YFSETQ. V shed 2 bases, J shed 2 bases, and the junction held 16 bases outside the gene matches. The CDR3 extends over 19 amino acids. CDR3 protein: CASSFDTGTGPVLNYGYTF. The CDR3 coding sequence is TGCGCCAGCAGCTTTGATACCGGGACAGGGCCAGTTTTAAACTATGGCTACACCTTC.

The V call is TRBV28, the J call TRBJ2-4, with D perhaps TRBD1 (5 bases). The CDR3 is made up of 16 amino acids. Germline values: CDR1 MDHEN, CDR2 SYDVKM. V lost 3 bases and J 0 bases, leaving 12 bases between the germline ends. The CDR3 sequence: CASSFEGELAKNIQYF. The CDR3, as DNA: TGTGCCAGCAGTTTCGAAGGGGAACTAGCCAAAAACATTCAGTACTTC.

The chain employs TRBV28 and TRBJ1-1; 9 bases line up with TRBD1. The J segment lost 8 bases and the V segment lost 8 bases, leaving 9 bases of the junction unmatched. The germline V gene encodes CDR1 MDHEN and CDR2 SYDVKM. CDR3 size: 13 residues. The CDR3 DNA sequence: TGTGCCAGCCTCCCGGGACAGGGAACAGAAGCTTTCTTT. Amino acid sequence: CASLPGQGTEAFF.

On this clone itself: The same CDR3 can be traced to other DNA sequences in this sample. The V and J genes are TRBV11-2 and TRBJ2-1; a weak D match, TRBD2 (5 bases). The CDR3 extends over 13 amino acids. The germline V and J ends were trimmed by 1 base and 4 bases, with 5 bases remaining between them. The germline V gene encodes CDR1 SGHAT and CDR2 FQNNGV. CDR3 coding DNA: TGTGCCAGCAGCTTAGCGGGGTACAATGAGCAGTTCTTC. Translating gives CASSLAGYNEQFF.

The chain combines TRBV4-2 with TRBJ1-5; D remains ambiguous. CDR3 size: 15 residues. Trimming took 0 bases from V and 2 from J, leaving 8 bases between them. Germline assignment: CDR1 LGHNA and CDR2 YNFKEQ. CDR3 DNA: TGTGCCAGCAGCCAAGATCCGGAGGGCAATCAGCCCCAGCATTTT. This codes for CASSQDPEGNQPQHF.

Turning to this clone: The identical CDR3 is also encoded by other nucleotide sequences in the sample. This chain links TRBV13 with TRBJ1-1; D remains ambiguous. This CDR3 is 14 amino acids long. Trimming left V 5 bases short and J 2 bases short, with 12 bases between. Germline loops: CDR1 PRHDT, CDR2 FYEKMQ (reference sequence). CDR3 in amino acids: CASSRGRPNTEAFF. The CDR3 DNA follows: TGTGCCAGCAGCAGAGGAAGGCCCAACACTGAAGCTTTCTTT.